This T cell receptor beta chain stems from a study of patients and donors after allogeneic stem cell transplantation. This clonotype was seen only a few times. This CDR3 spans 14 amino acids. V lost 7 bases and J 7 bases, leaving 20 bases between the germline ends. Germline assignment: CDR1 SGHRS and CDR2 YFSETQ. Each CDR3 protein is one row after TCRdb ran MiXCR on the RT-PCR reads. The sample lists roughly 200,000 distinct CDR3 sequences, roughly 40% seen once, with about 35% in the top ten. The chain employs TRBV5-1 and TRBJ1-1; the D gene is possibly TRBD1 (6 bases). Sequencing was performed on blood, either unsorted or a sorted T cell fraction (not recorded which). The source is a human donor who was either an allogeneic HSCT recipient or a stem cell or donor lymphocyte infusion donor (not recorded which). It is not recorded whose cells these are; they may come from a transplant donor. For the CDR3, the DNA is TGCGCCAGCCGAACAGGGAAAGTTGGCGGTGAAGCTTTCTTT. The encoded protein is CASRTGKVGGEAFF. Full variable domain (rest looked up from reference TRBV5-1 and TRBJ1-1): KAGVTQTPRYLIKTRGQQVTLSCSPISGHRSVSWYQQTPGQGLQFLFEYFSETQRNKGNFPGRFSGRQFSNSRSEMNVSTLELGDSALYLCASRTGKVGGEAFFGQGTRLTVV.